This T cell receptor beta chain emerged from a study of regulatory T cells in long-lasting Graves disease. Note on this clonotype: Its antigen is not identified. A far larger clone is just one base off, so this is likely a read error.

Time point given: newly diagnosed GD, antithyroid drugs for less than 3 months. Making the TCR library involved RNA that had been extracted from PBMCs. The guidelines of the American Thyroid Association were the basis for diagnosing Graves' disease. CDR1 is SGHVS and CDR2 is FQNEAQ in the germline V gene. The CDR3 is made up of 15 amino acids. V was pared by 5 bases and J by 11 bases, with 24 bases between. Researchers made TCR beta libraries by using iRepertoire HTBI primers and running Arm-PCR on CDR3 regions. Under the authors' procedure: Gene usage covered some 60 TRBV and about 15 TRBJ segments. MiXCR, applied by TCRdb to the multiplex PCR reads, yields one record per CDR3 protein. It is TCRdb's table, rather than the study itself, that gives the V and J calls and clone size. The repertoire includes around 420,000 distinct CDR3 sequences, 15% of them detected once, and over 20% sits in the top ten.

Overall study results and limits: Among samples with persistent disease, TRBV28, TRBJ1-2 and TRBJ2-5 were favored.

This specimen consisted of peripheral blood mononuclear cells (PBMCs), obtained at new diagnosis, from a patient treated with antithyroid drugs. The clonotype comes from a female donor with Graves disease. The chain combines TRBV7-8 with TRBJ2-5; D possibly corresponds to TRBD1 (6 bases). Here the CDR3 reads CASSREGGDVYEQYF. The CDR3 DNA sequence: TGTGCCAGCAGCCGCGAAGGGGGAGACGTCTATGAGCAGTACTTC.